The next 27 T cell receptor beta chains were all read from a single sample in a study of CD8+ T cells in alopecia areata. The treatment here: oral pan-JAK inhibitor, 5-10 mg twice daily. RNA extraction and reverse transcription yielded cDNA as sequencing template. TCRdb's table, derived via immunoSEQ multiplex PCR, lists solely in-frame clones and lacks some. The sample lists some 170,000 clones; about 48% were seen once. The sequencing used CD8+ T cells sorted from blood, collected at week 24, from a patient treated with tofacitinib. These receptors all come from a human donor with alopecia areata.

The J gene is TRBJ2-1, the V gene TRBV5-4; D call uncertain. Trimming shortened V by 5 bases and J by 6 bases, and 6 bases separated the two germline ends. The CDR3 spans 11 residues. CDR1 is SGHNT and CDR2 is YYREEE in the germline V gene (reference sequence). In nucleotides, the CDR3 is TGTGCCAGCAGGTTAACCAATGAGCAGTTCTTC. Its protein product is CASRLTNEQFF.

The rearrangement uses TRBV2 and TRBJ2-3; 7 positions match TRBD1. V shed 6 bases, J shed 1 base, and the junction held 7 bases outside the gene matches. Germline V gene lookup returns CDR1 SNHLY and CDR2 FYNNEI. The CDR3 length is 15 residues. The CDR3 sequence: CASSDAGTGTDTQYF. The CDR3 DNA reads TGTGCCAGCAGCGATGCCGGGACAGGCACAGATACGCAGTATTTT.

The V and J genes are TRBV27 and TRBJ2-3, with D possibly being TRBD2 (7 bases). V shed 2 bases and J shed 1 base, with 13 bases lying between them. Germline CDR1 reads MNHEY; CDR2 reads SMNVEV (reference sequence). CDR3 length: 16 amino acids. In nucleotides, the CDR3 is TGTGCCAGCAGTTTAGATGGCGGGGGCCGCACAGATACGCAGTATTTT. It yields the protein CASSLDGGGRTDTQYF.

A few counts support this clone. For the CDR3, the DNA is TGTGCCTGGACAACCGGGACTAACACTGAAGCTTTCTTT. It is translated as CAWTTGTNTEAFF. The J gene is TRBJ1-1, the V gene TRBV30, with D possibly TRBD1 on 5 matching bases. CDR1 and CDR2 from the germline V gene are GTSNPN and SVGIG (reference sequence). The length of the CDR3 is 13 residues. The V end lost 4 bases, the J end lost 2 bases, and 11 bases lay between the germline ends.

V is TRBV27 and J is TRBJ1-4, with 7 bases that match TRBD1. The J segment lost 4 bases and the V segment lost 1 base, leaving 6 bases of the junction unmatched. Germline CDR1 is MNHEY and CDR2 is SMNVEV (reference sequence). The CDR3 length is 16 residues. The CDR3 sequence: CASSLFGTALNEKLFF. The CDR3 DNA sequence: TGTGCCAGCAGTTTATTCGGGACAGCTCTTAATGAAAAACTGTTTTTT.

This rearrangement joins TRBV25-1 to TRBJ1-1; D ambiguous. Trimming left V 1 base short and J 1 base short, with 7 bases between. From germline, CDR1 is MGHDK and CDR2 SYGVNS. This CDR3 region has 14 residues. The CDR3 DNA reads TGTGCCAGCAGTGAATGGCCCAGGAACACTGAAGCTTTCTTT. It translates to CASSEWPRNTEAFF.

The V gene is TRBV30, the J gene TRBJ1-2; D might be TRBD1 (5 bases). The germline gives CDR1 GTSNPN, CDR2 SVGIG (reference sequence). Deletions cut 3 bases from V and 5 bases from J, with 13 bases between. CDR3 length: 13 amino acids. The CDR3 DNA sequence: TGTGCCTGGAGCACTACGGGGGATTATGGCTACACCTTC. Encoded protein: CAWSTTGDYGYTF.

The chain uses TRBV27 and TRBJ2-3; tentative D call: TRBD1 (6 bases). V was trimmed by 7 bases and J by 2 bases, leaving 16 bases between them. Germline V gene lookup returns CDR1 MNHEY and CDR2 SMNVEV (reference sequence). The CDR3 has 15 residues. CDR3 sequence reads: CASMATGPITDTQYF. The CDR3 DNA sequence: TGTGCCAGCATGGCGACAGGACCAATCACAGATACGCAGTATTTT.

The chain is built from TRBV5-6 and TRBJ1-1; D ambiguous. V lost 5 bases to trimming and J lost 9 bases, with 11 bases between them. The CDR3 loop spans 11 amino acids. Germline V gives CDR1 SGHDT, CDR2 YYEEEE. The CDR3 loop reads CASSAGVKAFF. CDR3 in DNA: TGTGCCAGCAGTGCCGGGGTTAAAGCTTTCTTT. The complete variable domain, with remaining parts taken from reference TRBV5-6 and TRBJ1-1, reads DAGVTQSPTHLIKTRGQQVTLRCSPKSGHDTVSWYQQALGQGPQFIFQYYEEEERQRGNFPDRFSGHQFPNYSSELNVNALLLGDSALYLCASSAGVKAFFGQGTRLTVV.

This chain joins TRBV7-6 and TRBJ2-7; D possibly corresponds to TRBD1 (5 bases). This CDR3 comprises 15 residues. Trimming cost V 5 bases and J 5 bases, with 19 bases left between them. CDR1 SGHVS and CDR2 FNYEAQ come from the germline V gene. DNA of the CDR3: TGTGCCAGCAGCCAATATGACAGTCTTGGGGACGAGCAGTACTTC. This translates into CASSQYDSLGDEQYF. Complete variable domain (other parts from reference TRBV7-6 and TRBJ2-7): GAGVSQSPRYKVTKRGQDVALRCDPISGHVSLYWYRQALGQGPEFLTYFNYEAQQDKSGLPNDRFSAERPEGSISTLTIQRTEQRDSAMYRCASSQYDSLGDEQYFGPGTRLTVT.

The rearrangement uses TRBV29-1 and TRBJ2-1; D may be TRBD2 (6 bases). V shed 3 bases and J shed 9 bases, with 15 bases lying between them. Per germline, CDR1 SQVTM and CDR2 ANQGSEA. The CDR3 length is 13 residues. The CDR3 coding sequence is TGCAGCGTTGATAGGGCAGGGCGGGGTGAGCAGTTCTTC. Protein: CSVDRAGRGEQFF.

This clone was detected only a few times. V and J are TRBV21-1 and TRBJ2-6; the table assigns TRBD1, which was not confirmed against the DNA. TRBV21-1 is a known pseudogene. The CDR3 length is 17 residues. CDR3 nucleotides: TGTGCCAGCACCCCGACAGGCCTTAGCTCTGGGGCCAACGTCCTGACTTTC. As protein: CASTPTGLSSGANVLTF.

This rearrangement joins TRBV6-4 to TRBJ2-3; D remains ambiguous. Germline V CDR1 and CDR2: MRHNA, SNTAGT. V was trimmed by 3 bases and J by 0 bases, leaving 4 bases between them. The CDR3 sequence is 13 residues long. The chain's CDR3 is CASSEASTDTQYF. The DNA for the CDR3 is TGTGCCAGCAGTGAGGCCAGCACAGATACGCAGTATTTT.

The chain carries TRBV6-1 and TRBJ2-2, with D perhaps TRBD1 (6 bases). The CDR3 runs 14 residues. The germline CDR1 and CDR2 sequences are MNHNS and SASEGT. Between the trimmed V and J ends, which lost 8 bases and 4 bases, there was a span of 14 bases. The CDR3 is CASYGQLPTGELFF. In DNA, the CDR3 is TGTGCCAGCTATGGACAGCTACCCACCGGGGAGCTGTTTTTT.

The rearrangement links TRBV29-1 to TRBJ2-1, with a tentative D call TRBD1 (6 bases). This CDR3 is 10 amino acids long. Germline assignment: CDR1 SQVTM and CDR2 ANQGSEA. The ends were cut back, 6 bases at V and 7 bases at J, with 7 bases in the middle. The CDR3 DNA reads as TGCAGCGTAGGGACAAATGAGCAGTTCTTC. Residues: CSVGTNEQFF.

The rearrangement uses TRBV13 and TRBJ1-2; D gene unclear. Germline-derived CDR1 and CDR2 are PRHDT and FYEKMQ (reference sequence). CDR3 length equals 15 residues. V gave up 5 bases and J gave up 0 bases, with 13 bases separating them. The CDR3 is CASSQALTSNYGYTF. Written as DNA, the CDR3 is TGTGCCAGCAGCCAAGCACTGACTTCTAACTATGGCTACACCTTC.

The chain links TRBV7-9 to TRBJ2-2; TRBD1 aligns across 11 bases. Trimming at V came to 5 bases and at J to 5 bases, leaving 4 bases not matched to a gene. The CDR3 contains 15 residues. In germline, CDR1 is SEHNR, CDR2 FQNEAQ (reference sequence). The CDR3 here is CASSHRDRGTGELFF. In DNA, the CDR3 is TGTGCCAGCAGCCATCGGGACAGGGGGACCGGGGAGCTGTTTTTT.

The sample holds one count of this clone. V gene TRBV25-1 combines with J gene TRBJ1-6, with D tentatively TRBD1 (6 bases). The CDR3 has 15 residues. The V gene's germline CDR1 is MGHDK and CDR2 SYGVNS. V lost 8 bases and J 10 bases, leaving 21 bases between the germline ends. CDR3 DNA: TGTGCCAGCGGGGGGGCAGCGCGCTGGAGATCACCCCTCCACTTT. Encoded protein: CASGGAARWRSPLHF. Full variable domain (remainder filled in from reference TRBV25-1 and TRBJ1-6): EADIYQTPRYLVIGTGKKITLECSQTMGHDKMYWYQQDPGMELHLIHYSYGVNSTEKGDLSSESTVSRIRTEHFPLTLESARPSHTSQYLCASGGAARWRSPLHFGNGTRLTVT.

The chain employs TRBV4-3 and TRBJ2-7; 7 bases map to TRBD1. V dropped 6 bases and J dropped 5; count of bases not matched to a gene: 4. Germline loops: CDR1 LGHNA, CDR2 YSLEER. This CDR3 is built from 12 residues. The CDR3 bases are TGCGCCAGCAGAAAAGGGGGCCACGAGCAGTACTTC. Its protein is CASRKGGHEQYF.

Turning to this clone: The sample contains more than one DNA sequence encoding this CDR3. For the CDR3, the DNA is TGTGCCAGCAGTTTATCCAGTTATAGCAATCAGCCCCAGCATTTT. It encodes CASSLSSYSNQPQHF. The chain employs TRBV27 and TRBJ1-5; no reliable D call. This CDR3 is built from 15 residues. Germline assignment: CDR1 MNHEY and CDR2 SMNVEV (reference sequence). The V end lost 0 bases, the J end lost 0 bases, and 6 bases lay between the germline ends.

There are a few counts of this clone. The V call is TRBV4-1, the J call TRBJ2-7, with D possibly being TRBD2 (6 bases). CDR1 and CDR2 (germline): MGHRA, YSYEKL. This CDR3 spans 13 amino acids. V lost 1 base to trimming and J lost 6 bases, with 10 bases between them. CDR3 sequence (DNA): TGCGCCAGCAGCCAAGGGGGGGAAGGCGAGCAGTACTTC. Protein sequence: CASSQGGEGEQYF.

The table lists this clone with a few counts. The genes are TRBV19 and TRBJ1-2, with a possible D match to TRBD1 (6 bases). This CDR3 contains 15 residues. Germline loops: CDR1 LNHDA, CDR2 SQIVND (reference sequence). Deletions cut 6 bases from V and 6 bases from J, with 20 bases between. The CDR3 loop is CASSPGAGDMDGYTF. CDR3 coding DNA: TGTGCCAGTAGCCCTGGGGCAGGGGATATGGATGGCTACACCTTC.

CDR3 sequence: CASSLALGDVLTF. DNA of the CDR3: TGTGCCAGCAGCTTAGCCCTGGGTGACGTCCTGACTTTC. The rearrangement links TRBV11-2 to TRBJ2-6; D unresolved. Germline CDR1 is SGHAT and CDR2 is FQNNGV. Deletions cut 1 base from V and 11 bases from J, with 9 bases between. This CDR3 contains 13 residues.

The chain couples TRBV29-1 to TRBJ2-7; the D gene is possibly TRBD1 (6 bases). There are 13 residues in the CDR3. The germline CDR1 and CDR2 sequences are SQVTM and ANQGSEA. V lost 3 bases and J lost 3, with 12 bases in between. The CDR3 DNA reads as TGCAGCGTTGAGATATCAGGGGTCTACGAGCAGTACTTC. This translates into CSVEISGVYEQYF.

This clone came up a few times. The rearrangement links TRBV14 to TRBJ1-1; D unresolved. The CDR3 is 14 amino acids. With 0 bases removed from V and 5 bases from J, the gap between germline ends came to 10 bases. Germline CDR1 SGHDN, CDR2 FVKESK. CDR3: CASSQEASGTEAFF. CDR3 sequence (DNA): TGTGCCAGCAGCCAAGAGGCTTCGGGGACTGAAGCTTTCTTT. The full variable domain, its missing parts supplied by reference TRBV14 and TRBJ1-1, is EAGVTQFPSHSVIEKGQTVTLRCDPISGHDNLYWYRRVMGKEIKFLLHFVKESKQDESGMPNNRFLAERTGGTYSTLKVQPAELEDSGVYFCASSQEASGTEAFFGQGTRLTVV.

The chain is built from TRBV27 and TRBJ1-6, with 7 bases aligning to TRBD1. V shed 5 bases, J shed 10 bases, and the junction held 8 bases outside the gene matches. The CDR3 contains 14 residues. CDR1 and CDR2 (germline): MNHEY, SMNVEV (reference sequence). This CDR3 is CASSPRQGFSPLHF. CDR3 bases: TGTGCCAGCAGTCCGAGACAGGGTTTCTCACCCCTCCACTTT.

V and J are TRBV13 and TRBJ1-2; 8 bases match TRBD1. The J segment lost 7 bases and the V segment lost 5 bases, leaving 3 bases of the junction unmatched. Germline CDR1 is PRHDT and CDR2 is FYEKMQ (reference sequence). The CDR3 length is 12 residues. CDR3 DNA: TGTGCCAGCAGCCGCGGACAGGGTGGCTACACCTTC. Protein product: CASSRGQGGYTF.